This T cell receptor (beta chain) was observed in a study of blood T cell repertoires in COVID-19. Study details: PBMCs, B-cell-depleted T cells, or T cells were the source of the cDNA or gDNA that made up the material.

Clones were read by immunoSEQ multiplex PCR, and TCRdb kept only the in-frame ones, dropping some. In the table there are about 390,000 clones, around nine tenths of which are singletons. Resolution of symptoms, clearance, or two negative PCRs was present in recovered Cohort 3 donors. J lost 4 bases, V lost 6 bases, and 9 bases had no gene match. The CDR3 length is 16 residues. Germline CDR1 and CDR2: MDHEN and SYDVKM. The sequence was collected from a woman aged 45-65 years who had recovered from COVID-19. Material: PBMCs or T cells enriched from blood (not recorded which). This chain connects TRBV28 to TRBJ1-6, with 7 bases fitting TRBD1. CDR3 DNA sequence: TGTGCCAGCAGCCCCCCTCGACAGGGTTATAATTCACCCCTCCACTTT. Translation: CASSPPRQGYNSPLHF. Using reference TRBV28 and TRBJ1-6 for the parts outside the CDR3, the full variable domain is DVKVTQSSRYLVKRTGEKVFLECVQDMDHENMFWYRQDPGLGLRLIYFSYDVKMKEKGDIPEGYSVSREKKERFSLILESASTNQTSMYLCASSPPRQGYNSPLHFGNGTRLTVT.